This T cell receptor beta chain was obtained from a study of T cell repertoires in cytomegalovirus infection. Turning to the study itself: Shared public TCR beta signatures pointed to both CMV infection and a matching HLA type.

This clonotype appeared many times. The antigen is undetermined. MiXCR, applied by TCRdb to the reads, yields one record per CDR3 protein. The sample includes around 230,000 distinct CDR3 sequences, 6.5% seen only once; the top ten take less than 7.5%. Findings of the study overall: Across the ex vivo response, the dominant clonotypes were HLA-C-restricted CMV-specific TCR beta clonotypes. Adding up the frequency of public TCR beta families identified people who carried CMV plus the relevant HLA.

V lost 2 bases and J 2 bases, leaving 6 bases between the germline ends. CDR1 and CDR2 from the germline V gene are SGHVS and FQNEAQ. The CDR3 has 13 amino acids. The gene calls are TRBV7-8 and TRBJ1-1; D remains ambiguous. The sequenced material came from PBMCs. The sequence was obtained from a human donor in good health (CMV status not recorded). Some clones in this sample may be carry-over from other donors' samples. The CDR3 loop reads CASSLKSNTEAFF. CDR3 nucleotide sequence: TGTGCCAGCAGCTTAAAAAGTAACACTGAAGCTTTCTTT.